The entry below describes one T cell receptor beta chain. The antigen is not known. The ends lost 0 bases at V and 6 bases at J; junction bases unmatched: 6. This CDR3 contains 16 residues. CDR1 SGHDT and CDR2 YYEEEE come from the germline V gene. These data come from a study of shared clonotypes between healthy human individuals. Study-wide points: Across several donors, naive CD4 shared roughly 5.2%, naive CD8 under 4%, memory CD4 over 2%, memory CD8 roughly 0.37%.

Several immunoSEQ plates held equal portions of the genomic DNA taken from each subset. The data were produced by immunoSEQ multiplex PCR, yet TCRdb's version contains in-frame clones alone and is incomplete. Of more than 2 million clones listed, roughly 94% were seen once; the top ten hold under 0.15%. A CD45RA-negative memory subset and a CD45RA+ naive subset were separated from the CD4+ cells. J is TRBJ1-6 and V is TRBV5-6; TRBD1 agrees at 7 bases. The sequence was collected from a man aged 18 to 29 in good health. The sample consisted of naive CD4+ T cells sorted from blood. Subset specified: CD45RA+ positively selected. The CDR3 bases are TGTGCCAGCAGCTTGGTGGGGACAGAGCCTAATTCACCCCTCCACTTT. As protein: CASSLVGTEPNSPLHF.